This entry is about one TCR beta chain. As yet, its antigen is unknown. This sample was included in a study of identifying expanded T cells in peripheral blood. Germline loops: CDR1 SGDLS, CDR2 YYNGEE. V lost 5 bases and J lost 5, with 7 bases in between. CDR3 length: 11 residues. TCRdb's table, derived via immunoSEQ multiplex PCR, lists solely in-frame clones and lacks some. Of roughly 90,000 clones listed, roughly 85% were seen once; the top ten hold approximately 4.5%. Study-wide results and caveats: Two-week clone count variance significantly increased as total template count grew. Technical replicates showed 0.9 to 1.5 changed clones; roughly two weeks 15 to 20; four weeks 19.

Healthy donors had no documented immune events, such as infections, while sampled. The rearrangement links TRBV9 to TRBJ1-2; D not resolved. Sequencing input: blood. This TCR was recovered from a person between 18 and 69 years old in good health. The CDR3 DNA follows: TGTGCCAGCAGAGACGTGTATGGCTACACCTTC. It specifies CASRDVYGYTF. Supplemented by reference TRBV9 and TRBJ1-2, the full variable domain reads DSGVTQTPKHLITATGQRVTLRCSPRSGDLSVYWYQQSLDQGLQFLIQYYNGEERAKGNILERFSAQQFPDLHSELNLSSLELGDSALYFCASRDVYGYTFGSGTRLTVV.